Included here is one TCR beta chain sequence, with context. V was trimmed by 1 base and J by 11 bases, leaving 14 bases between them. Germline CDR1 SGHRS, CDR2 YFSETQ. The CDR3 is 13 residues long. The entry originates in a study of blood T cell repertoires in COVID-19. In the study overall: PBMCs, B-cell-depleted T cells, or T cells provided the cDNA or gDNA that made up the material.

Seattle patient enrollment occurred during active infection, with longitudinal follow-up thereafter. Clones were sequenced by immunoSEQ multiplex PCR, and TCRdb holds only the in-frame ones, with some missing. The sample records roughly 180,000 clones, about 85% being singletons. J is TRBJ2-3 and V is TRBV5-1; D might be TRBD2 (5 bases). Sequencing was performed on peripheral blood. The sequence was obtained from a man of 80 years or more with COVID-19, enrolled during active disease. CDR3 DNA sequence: TGCGCCAGCAGCTTGACCGGACTCCTCGGGCAGTATTTT. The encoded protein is CASSLTGLLGQYF.